Below, 6 T cell receptor beta chains from the same sample are listed, as sequenced in a study of T cell changes during pregnancy in multiple sclerosis. Only in-frame clones appear in the TCRdb table, and some are missing; sequencing was by immunoSEQ multiplex PCR. This table has roughly 49,000 clones, roughly 90% appearing once. Source: peripheral blood, taken in the first trimester of pregnancy. The source of these receptors is a female donor in good health, enrolled as a control in a pregnancy study.

The chain uses TRBV28 and TRBJ1-5; 7 bases fit TRBD1. The CDR3 covers 15 residues. Germline values: CDR1 MDHEN, CDR2 SYDVKM. With V trimmed by 6 bases and J by 1 base, 6 bases remained unmatched. The CDR3 loop reads CASSPIQGSNQPQHF. Written as DNA, the CDR3 is TGTGCCAGCAGCCCTATACAGGGGAGCAATCAGCCCCAGCATTTT.

The rearrangement links TRBV6-5 to TRBJ2-3, with D perhaps TRBD2 (6 bases). V lost 2 bases and J lost 0, with 9 bases in between. The CDR3 has 15 residues. Germline V gene data show CDR1 as MNHEY and CDR2 as SVGAGI. The CDR3 DNA reads as TGTGCCAGCAGTTACCGGGGACTCAGCACAGATACGCAGTATTTT. The encoded protein is CASSYRGLSTDTQYF.

CDR3 coding DNA: TGTGCCAGCAGTGACGGTAGTTCTGGGGCCAACGTCCTGACTTTC. As protein: CASSDGSSGANVLTF. This chain links TRBV6-4 with TRBJ2-6; D remains ambiguous. CDR1 and CDR2 from the germline V gene are MRHNA and SNTAGT. The CDR3 spans 15 residues. V was clipped by 2 bases and J by 1 base, with 6 bases between them.

The chain couples TRBV11-1 to TRBJ2-3, with 7 nucleotides matching TRBD1. Trimming cost V 6 bases and J 0 bases; bases outside gene matches: 3. This CDR3 spans 14 amino acids. Germline values: CDR1 SGHAT, CDR2 FQDESV (reference sequence). CDR3 nucleotide sequence: TGTGCCAGCAGGGAAGGGGGCAGCACAGATACGCAGTATTTT. This encodes CASREGGSTDTQYF.

The CDR3 sequence: CASSNHISDNQPQHF. DNA of the CDR3: TGTGCCAGCAGTAATCACATCTCTGACAATCAGCCCCAGCATTTT. V is TRBV6-1 and J is TRBJ1-5; no clear D gene. The germline V gene encodes CDR1 MNHNS and CDR2 SASEGT. This CDR3 spans 15 amino acids. The V gene lost 5 bases and the J gene lost 3 bases, with 14 bases spanning the gap.

This clone was counted once. The chain couples TRBV6-4 to TRBJ2-3, with D uncertain. Between the trimmed V and J ends, which lost 6 bases and 0 bases, there was a span of 13 bases. Per the germline V gene, CDR1 is MRHNA and CDR2 is SNTAGT. The CDR3 contains 15 residues. The CDR3 DNA follows: TGTGCCAGCAGCCCACAGAGTACTAGCACAGATACGCAGTATTTT. This encodes CASSPQSTSTDTQYF.